This passage covers 23 T cell receptor beta chains from one sample sequenced in a study of CD8 T cells in ankylosing spondylitis. TCRdb used MiXCR to reprocess the 5' RACE reads, holding one entry per CDR3 protein. This table holds around 35,000 distinct CDR3 sequences, approximately 11% found once. The sequencing sample was made of synovial fluid, either unsorted or a sorted T cell fraction (not recorded which). These receptors were obtained from a male donor with ankylosing spondylitis.

V and J are TRBV7-9 and TRBJ1-5, with D possibly being TRBD1 (5 bases). The CDR3 runs 16 residues. CDR1 and CDR2 (germline): SEHNR, FQNEAQ (reference sequence). V was shortened by 1 base and J by 2 bases, with 12 bases between the two germline ends. CDR3 region: CASSLGGSQRNQPQHF. CDR3 DNA: TGTGCCAGCAGCTTAGGGGGCAGCCAACGCAATCAGCCCCAGCATTTT. Using reference TRBV7-9 and TRBJ1-5 for the parts outside the CDR3, the full variable domain is DTGVSQNPRHKITKRGQNVTFRCDPISEHNRLYWYRQTLGQGPEFLTYFQNEAQLEKSRLLSDRFSAERPKGSFSTLEIQRTEQGDSAMYLCASSLGGSQRNQPQHFGDGTRLSIL.

The V call is TRBV19, the J call TRBJ1-4, with TRBD1 matching over 8 bases. V lost 10 bases to trimming and J lost 7 bases; unmatched junction nucleotides: 8. CDR1 LNHDA and CDR2 SQIVND come from the germline V gene (reference sequence). The CDR3 is 13 residues long. The CDR3: CATPGTGSEKLFF. The CDR3 coding sequence is TGTGCCACCCCCGGGACAGGATCTGAAAAACTGTTTTTT.

This chain uses TRBV6-1 with TRBJ2-5; D is possibly TRBD2 (6 bases). The CDR3 covers 13 residues. Trimming removed 6 bases at V and 7 bases at J, with 15 bases between. Per germline, CDR1 MNHNS and CDR2 SASEGT. CDR3 bases: TGTGCCAGCAGAGTGGACGGGGGTTGGACCCAGTACTTC. It translates to CASRVDGGWTQYF.

This sequence joins TRBV5-1 and TRBJ1-2, with 8 bases fitting TRBD1. The CDR3 contains 15 residues. The germline gives CDR1 SGHRS, CDR2 YFSETQ. J gave up 9 bases and V 4 bases, and 14 bases lay outside the gene matches. CDR3 sequence (DNA): TGCGCCAGCAGCGAACCCGGGACAGGCGTCATGAGCTACACCTTC. Its protein product is CASSEPGTGVMSYTF. The full variable domain, completed using reference TRBV5-1 and TRBJ1-2, is KAGVTQTPRYLIKTRGQQVTLSCSPISGHRSVSWYQQTPGQGLQFLFEYFSETQRNKGNFPGRFSGRQFSNSRSEMNVSTLELGDSALYLCASSEPGTGVMSYTFGSGTRLTVV.

The sample holds a few counts of this clonotype. The V and J genes are TRBV28 and TRBJ2-3; D is uncertain. Trimming cost V 4 bases and J 4 bases, with 12 bases left between them. Germline V CDR1 and CDR2: MDHEN, SYDVKM. CDR3 length: 14 residues. CDR3 sequence: CASSSAVAPDTQYF. Here the CDR3 DNA reads TGTGCCAGCAGTTCCGCGGTTGCGCCAGATACGCAGTATTTT.

This chain connects TRBV28 to TRBJ2-1; the match to TRBD1 covers 10 bases. V lost 1 base and J lost 6; bases outside the gene matches: 9. Germline assignment: CDR1 MDHEN and CDR2 SYDVKM. The CDR3 length is 17 residues. The CDR3 DNA is TGTGCCAGCAGTTTATCCCTCCCCCGGACAGGGGGCAATGAGCAGTTCTTC. It encodes CASSLSLPRTGGNEQFF.

This chain joins TRBV5-1 and TRBJ2-3; D possibly corresponds to TRBD2 (6 bases). V gave up 4 bases and J gave up 4 bases, with 13 bases separating them. The V gene's germline CDR1 is SGHRS and CDR2 YFSETQ. The CDR3 totals 14 residues. CDR3 coding DNA: TGCGCCAGCAGCAGCACGAAGCGGGCAGATACGCAGTATTTT. It encodes CASSSTKRADTQYF.

This clonotype was detected many times. This chain links TRBV29-1 with TRBJ1-4, with 7 positions matching TRBD1. V dropped 4 bases and J dropped 6; count of bases not matched to a gene: 8. This CDR3 comprises 14 residues. The V gene's germline CDR1 is SQVTM and CDR2 ANQGSEA. Written as DNA, the CDR3 is TGCAGCGTTGGACAGGGTCAGGAGTATGAAAAACTGTTTTTT. The encoded protein is CSVGQGQEYEKLFF.

V gene TRBV6-2 or TRBV6-3 combines with J gene TRBJ2-1; 9 nucleotides match TRBD2. The CDR3 covers 15 residues. The V gene end was trimmed by 8 bases and the J gene end by 6 bases; junction bases not matched to a gene: 11. CDR1 and CDR2 (germline): MNHEY, SVGEGT. CDR3 nucleotides: TGTGCCAGCCGGGACGGGACTAGCTCGGGCAATGAGCAGTTCTTC. This codes for CASRDGTSSGNEQFF.

This clonotype was seen repeatedly, ten times or more. V and J are TRBV27 and TRBJ2-7; no reliable D call. The CDR3 sequence is 13 residues long. Trimming cost V 6 bases and J 3 bases, with 12 bases left between them. Germline assignment: CDR1 MNHEY and CDR2 SMNVEV (reference sequence). CDR3 sequence (DNA): TGTGCCAGCAGCCCAGGAGAGGTCTACGAGCAGTACTTC. Translated, it gives CASSPGEVYEQYF.

This clonotype has more than one count but fewer than ten. CDR3 sequence reads: CATSRDWGRSPLHF. In DNA form, the CDR3 reads TGTGCCACCAGCAGAGATTGGGGGAGGTCACCCCTCCACTTT. The gene calls are TRBV15 and TRBJ1-6; D possibly corresponds to TRBD1 (5 bases). Deletions cut 0 bases from V and 10 bases from J, with 10 bases between. Per the germline V gene, CDR1 is LNHNV and CDR2 is YYDKDF (reference sequence). The CDR3 has 14 residues.

The V call is TRBV19, the J call TRBJ2-1, with a possible D match to TRBD2 (5 bases). The germline V gene encodes CDR1 LNHDA and CDR2 SQIVND (reference sequence). V dropped 2 bases and J dropped 1 base, with 9 bases sitting between them. The CDR3 sequence is 15 residues long. The CDR3 DNA is TGTGCCAGTAGTATACGGGGTTGGTCCTACAATGAGCAGTTCTTC. Translation gives CASSIRGWSYNEQFF.

Only a few counts were recorded for this clonotype. Written as DNA, the CDR3 is TGTGCCAGCATCTGGGGGTTGTCCCCGGATGAGCAGTTCTTC. This translates into CASIWGLSPDEQFF. The rearrangement links TRBV2 to TRBJ2-1, with D perhaps matching TRBD1 or TRBD2 (5 bases each). The ends were cut back, 7 bases at V and 8 bases at J, with 18 bases in the middle. CDR1 SNHLY and CDR2 FYNNEI come from the germline V gene. CDR3 length: 14 residues. Filled out from reference TRBV2 and TRBJ2-1, the complete variable domain reads EPEVTQTPSHQVTQMGQEVILRCVPISNHLYFYWYRQILGQKVEFLVSFYNNEISEKSEIFDDQFSVERPDGSNFTLKIRSTKLEDSAMYFCASIWGLSPDEQFFGPGTRLTVL.

This clonotype was seen a few times. V is TRBV20-1 and J is TRBJ2-5, with 14 bases matching TRBD2. V lost 6 bases to trimming and J lost 4 bases; unmatched junction nucleotides: 7. This CDR3 comprises 15 residues. The germline V gene has CDR1 DFQATT and CDR2 SNEGSKA (reference sequence). The CDR3 DNA is TGCAGTGCCGCCGGGACTAGCGGGAGTATAGAGACCCAGTACTTC. It encodes CSAAGTSGSIETQYF.

This clonotype was picked up a small number of times. The chain employs TRBV2 and TRBJ2-3; D unclear. The V gene lost 3 bases and the J gene lost 0 bases, with 10 bases spanning the gap. CDR1 and CDR2 (germline): SNHLY, FYNNEI. This CDR3 has 15 residues. This chain's CDR3 is CASSETRWSTDTQYF. Here the CDR3 DNA reads TGTGCCAGCAGTGAGACTCGTTGGAGCACAGATACGCAGTATTTT.

V usage is TRBV20-1 and J usage is TRBJ1-2; 10 nucleotides match TRBD1. Losses at the gene ends were 0 bases for V and 2 bases for J; bases not matched to a gene: 3. Germline values: CDR1 DFQATT, CDR2 SNEGSKA (reference sequence). The CDR3 is made up of 15 amino acids. CDR3 protein: CSARDRTGGNYGYTF. The CDR3 DNA is TGCAGTGCTAGAGATCGGACAGGGGGGAACTATGGCTACACCTTC.

In its sample, this clonotype was seen many times. The chain links TRBV7-9 to TRBJ1-1, with D uncertain. Trimming removed 5 bases at V and 5 bases at J, with 12 bases between. This CDR3 has 13 residues. Germline assignment: CDR1 SEHNR and CDR2 FQNEAQ (reference sequence). This chain's CDR3 is CASSAEGFTEAFF. The CDR3 region has the DNA TGTGCCAGCAGCGCCGAGGGATTTACTGAAGCTTTCTTT.

The chain has TRBV3-1 and TRBJ2-2; TRBD2 aligns across 8 bases. The length of the CDR3 is 18 residues. Germline CDR1 reads LGHDT; CDR2 reads YNNKEL (reference sequence). The V and J ends lost 0 bases and 6 bases, in that order; junction bases with no gene match: 12. The CDR3 reads CASSQDPTGGRWAGELFF. As DNA, the CDR3 is TGTGCCAGCAGCCAAGATCCGACGGGAGGGCGTTGGGCCGGGGAGCTGTTTTTT.

In its sample, this clonotype was seen many times. V gene TRBV29-1 combines with J gene TRBJ2-5, with D hard to call. Deletions cut 7 bases from V and 5 bases from J, with 8 bases between. There are 10 residues in the CDR3. Germline V gene data show CDR1 as SQVTM and CDR2 as ANQGSEA. CDR3 sequence reads: CSGGSETQYF. The CDR3 nucleotides are TGCAGCGGGGGATCGGAGACCCAGTACTTC.

This clonotype was counted ten times or more. The chain carries TRBV10-2 and TRBJ2-1; no clear D. Germline V gives CDR1 WSHSY, CDR2 SAAADI. V was clipped by 8 bases and J by 6 bases, with 20 bases between them. There are 15 residues in the CDR3. The CDR3 here is CASGESVPPPNEQFF. For the CDR3, the DNA is TGCGCCAGCGGAGAAAGCGTCCCTCCCCCCAATGAGCAGTTCTTC.

This clonotype has at least ten counts. The V gene is TRBV5-1, the J gene TRBJ2-1; possible D gene TRBD2, 6 bases. CDR1 is SGHRS, CDR2 YFSETQ, per germline. Deletions cut 3 bases from V and 15 bases from J, with 13 bases between. The length of the CDR3 is 11 residues. The CDR3 DNA is TGCGCCAGCAGCTACTCGGAGGGTCGGTTCTTC. This encodes CASSYSEGRFF.

A few counts support this clonotype. V gene TRBV12-3 or TRBV12-4 combines with J gene TRBJ2-1; D ambiguous. Trimming stripped 4 bases from V and 9 bases from J, with 10 bases between. There are 12 residues in the CDR3. This CDR3 is CASSWGSPEQFF. For the CDR3, the DNA is TGTGCCAGCAGTTGGGGTAGCCCTGAGCAGTTCTTC.

The sample holds many counts of this clonotype. This chain links TRBV7-9 with TRBJ2-1, with a tentative D call TRBD2 (5 bases). Germline V gene lookup returns CDR1 SEHNR and CDR2 FQNEAQ (reference sequence). V was clipped by 4 bases and J by 4 bases, with 8 bases between them. The CDR3 is made up of 13 amino acids. The CDR3 region has the DNA TGTGCCAGCAGCTCCGGACTTTACAATGAGCAGTTCTTC. Translating it yields CASSSGLYNEQFF.